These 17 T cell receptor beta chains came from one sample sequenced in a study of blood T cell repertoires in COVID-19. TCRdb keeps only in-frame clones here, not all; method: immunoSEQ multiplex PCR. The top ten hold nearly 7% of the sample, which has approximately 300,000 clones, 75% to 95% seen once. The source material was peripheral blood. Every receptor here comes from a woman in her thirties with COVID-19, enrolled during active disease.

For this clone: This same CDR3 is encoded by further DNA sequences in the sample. DNA of the CDR3: TGCGCCAGCTCTCCCGGGACAGGCTACTACGAGCAGTACTTC. Protein product: CASSPGTGYYEQYF. J is TRBJ2-7 and V is TRBV5-1, with 8 bases identical to TRBD1. The junction had 9 bases not matched to a gene; V was cut back by 7 bases and J by 3 bases. The germline CDR1 and CDR2 sequences are SGHRS and YFSETQ. The CDR3 extends over 14 amino acids.

The CDR3 sequence: CASGGLAGEAEQYF. The CDR3 DNA reads TGTGCCAGCGGTGGGCTAGCGGGAGAGGCCGAGCAGTACTTC. This chain uses TRBV9 with TRBJ2-7; TRBD2 matches at 10 bases. Germline V gene sequence: CDR1 SGDLS, CDR2 YYNGEE. The CDR3 sequence is 14 residues long. The trim removed 7 bases at V and 6 bases at J, leaving 10 bases unmatched.

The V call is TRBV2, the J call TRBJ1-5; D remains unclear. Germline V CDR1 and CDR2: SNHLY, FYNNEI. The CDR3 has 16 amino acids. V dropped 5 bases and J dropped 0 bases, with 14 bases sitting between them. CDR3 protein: CASSTGGEYSNQPQHF. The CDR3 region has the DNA TGTGCCAGCAGTACTGGAGGAGAATATAGCAATCAGCCCCAGCATTTT.

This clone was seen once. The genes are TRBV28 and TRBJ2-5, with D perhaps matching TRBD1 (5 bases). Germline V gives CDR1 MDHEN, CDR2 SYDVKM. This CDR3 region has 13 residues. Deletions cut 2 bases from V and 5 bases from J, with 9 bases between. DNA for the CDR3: TGTGCCAGCAGTTTACAGGGATACGAGACCCAGTACTTC. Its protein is CASSLQGYETQYF.

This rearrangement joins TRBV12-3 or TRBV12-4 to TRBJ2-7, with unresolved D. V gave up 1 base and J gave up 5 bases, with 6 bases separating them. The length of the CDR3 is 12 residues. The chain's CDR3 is CASSLGADEQYF. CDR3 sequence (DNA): TGTGCCAGCAGTTTAGGGGCAGACGAGCAGTACTTC.

DNA for the CDR3: TGTGCCAGCAGCCCCCGCGGGAGGGGAGATACGCAGTATTTT. Residues: CASSPRGRGDTQYF. V usage is TRBV5-4 and J usage is TRBJ2-3, with 9 bases matching TRBD2. Germline trimming cut 4 bases from V and 5 bases from J; bases unmatched to any gene: 5. The CDR3 is made up of 14 amino acids. CDR1 and CDR2 (germline): SGHNT, YYREEE (reference sequence).

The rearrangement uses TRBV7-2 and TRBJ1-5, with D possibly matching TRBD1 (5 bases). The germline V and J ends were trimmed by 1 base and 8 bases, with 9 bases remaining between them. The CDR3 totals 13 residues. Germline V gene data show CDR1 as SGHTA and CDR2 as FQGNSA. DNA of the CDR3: TGTGCCAGCAGCTTAGTGGAGGGGAAGCCCCAGCATTTT. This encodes CASSLVEGKPQHF.

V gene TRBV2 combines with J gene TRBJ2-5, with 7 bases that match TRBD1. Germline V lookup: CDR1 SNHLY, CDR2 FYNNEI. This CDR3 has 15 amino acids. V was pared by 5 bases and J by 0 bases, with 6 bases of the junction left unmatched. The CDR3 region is CASSWGDRDQETQYF. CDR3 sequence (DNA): TGTGCCAGCAGTTGGGGAGACAGGGACCAAGAGACCCAGTACTTC.

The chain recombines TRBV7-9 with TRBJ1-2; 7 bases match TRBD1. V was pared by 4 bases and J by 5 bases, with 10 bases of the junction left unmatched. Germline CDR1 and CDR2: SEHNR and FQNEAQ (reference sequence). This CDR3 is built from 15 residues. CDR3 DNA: TGTGCCAGCAGCTCCATCGACAGGGCGCCATATGGCTACACCTTC. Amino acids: CASSSIDRAPYGYTF.

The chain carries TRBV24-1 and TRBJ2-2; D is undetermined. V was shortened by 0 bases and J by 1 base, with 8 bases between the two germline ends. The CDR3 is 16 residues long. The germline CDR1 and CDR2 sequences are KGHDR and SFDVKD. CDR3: CATSDLGLMNTGELFF. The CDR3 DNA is TGTGCCACCAGTGATTTGGGGCTTATGAACACCGGGGAGCTGTTTTTT.

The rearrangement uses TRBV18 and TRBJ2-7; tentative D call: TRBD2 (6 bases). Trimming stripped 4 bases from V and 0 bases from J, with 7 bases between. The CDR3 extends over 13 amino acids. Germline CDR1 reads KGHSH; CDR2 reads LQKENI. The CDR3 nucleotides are TGTGCCAGCTCACTAGCGGTCTCCTACGAGCAGTACTTC. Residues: CASSLAVSYEQYF.

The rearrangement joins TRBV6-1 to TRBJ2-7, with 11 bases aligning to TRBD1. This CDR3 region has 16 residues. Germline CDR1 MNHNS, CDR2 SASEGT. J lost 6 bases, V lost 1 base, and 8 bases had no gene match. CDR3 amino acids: CASSEVGQGARSEQYF. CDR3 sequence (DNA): TGTGCCAGCAGTGAAGTCGGACAGGGGGCGCGTTCCGAGCAGTACTTC.

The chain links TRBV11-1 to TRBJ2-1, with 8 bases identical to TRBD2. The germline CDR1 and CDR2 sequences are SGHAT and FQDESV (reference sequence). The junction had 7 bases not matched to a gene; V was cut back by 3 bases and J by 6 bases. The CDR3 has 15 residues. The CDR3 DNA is TGTGCCAGCAGCTTCACGACGGGAGGGCCCAATGAGCAGTTCTTC. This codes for CASSFTTGGPNEQFF.

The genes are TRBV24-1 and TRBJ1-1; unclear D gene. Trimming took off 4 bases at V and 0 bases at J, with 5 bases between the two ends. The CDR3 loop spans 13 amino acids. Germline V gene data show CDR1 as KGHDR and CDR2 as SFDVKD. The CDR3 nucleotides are TGTGCCACCAGTGAGGGCTTGAACACTGAAGCTTTCTTT. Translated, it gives CATSEGLNTEAFF.

The CDR3 nucleotides read TGCGCCAGCAGCCTACAGGTAAACACTGAAGCTTTCTTT. Encoded protein: CASSLQVNTEAFF. The rearrangement uses TRBV4-1 and TRBJ1-1; possible D gene TRBD1, 5 bases. The germline V gene has CDR1 MGHRA and CDR2 YSYEKL. The CDR3 loop spans 13 amino acids. Trimming pared 4 bases from V and 2 bases from J, leaving 8 bases between.

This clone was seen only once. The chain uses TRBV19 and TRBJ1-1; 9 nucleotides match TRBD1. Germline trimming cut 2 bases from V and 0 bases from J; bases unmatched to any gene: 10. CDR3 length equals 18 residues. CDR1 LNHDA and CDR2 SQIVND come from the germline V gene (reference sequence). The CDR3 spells CASSIRGDRELMNTEAFF. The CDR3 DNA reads TGTGCCAGTAGTATACGAGGGGACAGGGAGCTAATGAACACTGAAGCTTTCTTT.

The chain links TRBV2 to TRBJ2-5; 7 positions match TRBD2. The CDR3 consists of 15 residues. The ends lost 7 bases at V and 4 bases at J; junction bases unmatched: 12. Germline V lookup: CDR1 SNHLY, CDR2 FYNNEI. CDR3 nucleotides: TGTGCCAGCAAAAAGAGCGGGGCTTCTGGAGAGACCCAGTACTTC. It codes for CASKKSGASGETQYF.